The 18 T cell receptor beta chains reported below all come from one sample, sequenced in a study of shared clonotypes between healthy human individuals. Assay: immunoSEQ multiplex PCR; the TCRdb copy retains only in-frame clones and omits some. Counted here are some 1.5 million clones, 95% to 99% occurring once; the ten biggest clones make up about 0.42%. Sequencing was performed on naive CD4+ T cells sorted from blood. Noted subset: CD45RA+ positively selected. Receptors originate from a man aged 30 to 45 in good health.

Here the CDR3 DNA reads TGCGCCCTCTACTCGGGACAGGACACAGATACGCAGTATTTT. As protein: CALYSGQDTDTQYF. This chain uses TRBV10-2 with TRBJ2-3; 8 positions agree with TRBD1. This CDR3 is 14 amino acids long. Germline CDR1 is WSHSY and CDR2 is SAAADI. J lost 2 bases, V lost 11 bases, and 9 bases had no gene match.

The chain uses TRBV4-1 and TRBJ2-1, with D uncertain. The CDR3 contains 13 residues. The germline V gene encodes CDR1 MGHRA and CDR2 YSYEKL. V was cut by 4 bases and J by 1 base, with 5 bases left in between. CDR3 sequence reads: CASSRMSYNEQFF. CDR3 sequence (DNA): TGCGCCAGCAGCCGCATGTCCTACAATGAGCAGTTCTTC.

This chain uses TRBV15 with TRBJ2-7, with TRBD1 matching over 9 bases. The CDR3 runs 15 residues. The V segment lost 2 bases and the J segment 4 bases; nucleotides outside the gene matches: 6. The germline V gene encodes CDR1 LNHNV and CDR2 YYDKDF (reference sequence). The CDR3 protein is CATSRQRTGVYEQYF. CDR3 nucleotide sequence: TGTGCCACCAGCAGACAGAGGACAGGGGTTTACGAGCAGTACTTC.

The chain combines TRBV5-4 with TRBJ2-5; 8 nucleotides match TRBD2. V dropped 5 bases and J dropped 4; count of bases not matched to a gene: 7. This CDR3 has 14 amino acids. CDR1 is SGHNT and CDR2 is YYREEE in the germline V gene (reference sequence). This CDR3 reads CASSRGLAGETQYF. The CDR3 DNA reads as TGTGCCAGCAGTCGGGGGCTAGCGGGAGAGACCCAGTACTTC.

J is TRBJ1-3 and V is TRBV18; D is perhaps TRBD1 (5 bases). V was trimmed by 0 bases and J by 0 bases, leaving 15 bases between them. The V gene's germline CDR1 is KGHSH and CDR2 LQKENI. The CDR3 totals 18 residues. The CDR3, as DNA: TGTGCCAGCTCACCACCGGTCCAGGGTTCTAGCTCTGGAAACACCATATATTTT. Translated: CASSPPVQGSSSGNTIYF. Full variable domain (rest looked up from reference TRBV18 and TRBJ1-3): NAGVMQNPRHLVRRRGQEARLRCSPMKGHSHVYWYRQLPEEGLKFMVYLQKENIIDESGMPKERFSAEFPKEGPSILRIQQVVRGDSAAYFCASSPPVQGSSSGNTIYFGEGSWLTVV.

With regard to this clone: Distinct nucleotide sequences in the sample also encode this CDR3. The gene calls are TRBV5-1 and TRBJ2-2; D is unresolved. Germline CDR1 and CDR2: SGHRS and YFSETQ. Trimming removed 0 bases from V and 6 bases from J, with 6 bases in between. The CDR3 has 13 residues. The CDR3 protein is CASSLDGAGELFF. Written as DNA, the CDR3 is TGCGCCAGCAGCTTGGATGGGGCCGGGGAGCTGTTTTTT.

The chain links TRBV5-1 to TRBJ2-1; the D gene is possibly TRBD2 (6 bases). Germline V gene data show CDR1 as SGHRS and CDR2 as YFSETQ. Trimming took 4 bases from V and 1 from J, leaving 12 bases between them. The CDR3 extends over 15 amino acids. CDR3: CASSMTRSSYNEQFF. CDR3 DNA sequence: TGCGCCAGCAGCATGACTAGAAGTTCCTACAATGAGCAGTTCTTC. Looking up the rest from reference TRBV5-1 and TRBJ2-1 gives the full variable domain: KAGVTQTPRYLIKTRGQQVTLSCSPISGHRSVSWYQQTPGQGLQFLFEYFSETQRNKGNFPGRFSGRQFSNSRSEMNVSTLELGDSALYLCASSMTRSSYNEQFFGPGTRLTVL.

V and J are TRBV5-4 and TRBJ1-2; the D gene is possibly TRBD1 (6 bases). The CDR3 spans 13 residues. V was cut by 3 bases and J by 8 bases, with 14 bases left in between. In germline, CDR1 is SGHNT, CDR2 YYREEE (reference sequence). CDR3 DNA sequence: TGTGCCAGCAGCTCCCGGACAGTTCCGGGCTACACCTTC. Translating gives CASSSRTVPGYTF.

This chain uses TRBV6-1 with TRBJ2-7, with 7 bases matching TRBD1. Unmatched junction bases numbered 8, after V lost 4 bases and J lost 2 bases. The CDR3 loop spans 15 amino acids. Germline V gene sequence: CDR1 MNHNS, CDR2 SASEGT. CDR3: CASSGQTGPTYEQYF. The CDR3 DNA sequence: TGTGCCAGCAGTGGCCAGACAGGGCCTACCTACGAGCAGTACTTC.

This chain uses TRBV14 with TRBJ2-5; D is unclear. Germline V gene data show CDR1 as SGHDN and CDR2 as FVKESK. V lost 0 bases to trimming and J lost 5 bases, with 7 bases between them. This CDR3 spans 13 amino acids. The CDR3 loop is CASSQDLTETQYF. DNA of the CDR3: TGTGCCAGCAGCCAAGATCTCACGGAGACCCAGTACTTC.

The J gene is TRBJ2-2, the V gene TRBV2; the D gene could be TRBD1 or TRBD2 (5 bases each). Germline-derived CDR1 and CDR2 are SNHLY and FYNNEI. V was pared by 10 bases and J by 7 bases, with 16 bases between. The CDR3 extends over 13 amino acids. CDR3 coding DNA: TGTGCCACCTCCGGCAGAGGGGACGGGGAGCTGTTTTTT. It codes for CATSGRGDGELFF.

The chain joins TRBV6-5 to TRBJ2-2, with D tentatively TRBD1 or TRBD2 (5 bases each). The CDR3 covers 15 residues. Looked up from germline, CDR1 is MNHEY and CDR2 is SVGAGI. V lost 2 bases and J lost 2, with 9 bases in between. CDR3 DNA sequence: TGTGCCAGCAGTTACAGGGGACCCAACACCGGGGAGCTGTTTTTT. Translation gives CASSYRGPNTGELFF.

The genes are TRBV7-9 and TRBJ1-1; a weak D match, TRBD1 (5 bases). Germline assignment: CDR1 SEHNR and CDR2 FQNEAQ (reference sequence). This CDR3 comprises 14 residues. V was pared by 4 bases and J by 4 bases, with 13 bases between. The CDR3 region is CASSSRVTGTEAFF. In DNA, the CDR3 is TGTGCCAGCAGCTCCAGGGTAACAGGCACTGAAGCTTTCTTT.

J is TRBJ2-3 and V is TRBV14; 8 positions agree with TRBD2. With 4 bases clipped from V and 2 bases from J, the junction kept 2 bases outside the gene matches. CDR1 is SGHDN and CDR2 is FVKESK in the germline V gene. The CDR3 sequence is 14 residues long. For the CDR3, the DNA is TGTGCCAGCAGCCTAGCGGGACCCACAGATACGCAGTATTTT. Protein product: CASSLAGPTDTQYF.

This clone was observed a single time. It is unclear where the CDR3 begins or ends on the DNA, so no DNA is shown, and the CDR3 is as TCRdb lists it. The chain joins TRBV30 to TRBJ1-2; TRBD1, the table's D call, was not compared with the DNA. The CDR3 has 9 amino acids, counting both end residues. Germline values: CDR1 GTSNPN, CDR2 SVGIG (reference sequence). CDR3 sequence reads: CAWGTGSTF.

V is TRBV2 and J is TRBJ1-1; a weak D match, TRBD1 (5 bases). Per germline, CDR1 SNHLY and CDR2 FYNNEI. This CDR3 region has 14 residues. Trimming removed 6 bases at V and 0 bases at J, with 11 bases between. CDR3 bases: TGTGCCAGCAGGAAACAGGTTTTGAACACTGAAGCTTTCTTT. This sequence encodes CASRKQVLNTEAFF.

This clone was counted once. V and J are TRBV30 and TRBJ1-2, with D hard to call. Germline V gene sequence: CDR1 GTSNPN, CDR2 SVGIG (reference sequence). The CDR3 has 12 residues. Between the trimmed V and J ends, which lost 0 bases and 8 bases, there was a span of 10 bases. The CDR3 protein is CAWSVVGPGYTF. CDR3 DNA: TGTGCCTGGAGTGTAGTCGGCCCGGGCTACACCTTC.

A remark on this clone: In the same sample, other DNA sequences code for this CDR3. CDR3 coding DNA: TGTGCCAGCTCACCGGTTGATACGCAGTATTTT. Its protein is CASSPVDTQYF. The chain recombines TRBV18 with TRBJ2-3; the D is unclear. CDR1 and CDR2 from the germline V gene are KGHSH and LQKENI. The CDR3 contains 11 residues. The V and J ends lost 3 bases and 6 bases respectively, with 4 bases between them.